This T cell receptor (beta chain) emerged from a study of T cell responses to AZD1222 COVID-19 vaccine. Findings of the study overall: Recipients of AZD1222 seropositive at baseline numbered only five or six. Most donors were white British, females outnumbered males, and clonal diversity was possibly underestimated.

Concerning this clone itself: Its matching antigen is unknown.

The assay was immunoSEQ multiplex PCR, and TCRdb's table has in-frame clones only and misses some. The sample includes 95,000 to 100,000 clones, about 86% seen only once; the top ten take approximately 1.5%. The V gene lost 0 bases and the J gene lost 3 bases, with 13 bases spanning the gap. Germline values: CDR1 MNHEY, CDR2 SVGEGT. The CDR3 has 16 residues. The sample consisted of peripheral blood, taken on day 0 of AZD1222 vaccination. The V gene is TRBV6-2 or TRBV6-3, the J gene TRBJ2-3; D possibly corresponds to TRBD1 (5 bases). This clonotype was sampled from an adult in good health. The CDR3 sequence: CASSYSIGRATDTQYF. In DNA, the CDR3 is TGTGCCAGCAGTTACTCGATAGGCAGGGCGACAGATACGCAGTATTTT.